Sequencing of this T cell receptor (beta chain) was carried out in a study of CD8+CD57+ T cells in acquired aplastic anemia. Remarks on this clonotype: The junction departs from germline at one end; a sequencing error may be responsible.

This CDR3 has 13 residues. Per germline, CDR1 SEHNR and CDR2 FQNEAQ (reference sequence). The TCR beta profiling, which covered VDJ combination and CDR3 sequence, was carried out using genomic DNA as the template. TCRdb reanalysed the reads using MiXCR and keeps one entry per CDR3 protein. The sample holds 350,000 to 450,000 distinct CDR3 sequences, under 80% seen once. This clonotype originated in a human donor in good health, serving as a control. The rearrangement links TRBV7-9 to TRBJ1-1; D remains ambiguous. Sample: sorted CD4+, CD8+, or CD8+CD57+ T cells (not recorded which) from PBMCs. The CDR3: CASTLSGTMGELF. As DNA, the CDR3 is TGTGCCAGCACCCTGTCCGGCACCATGGGTGAGCTGTTT.